In this sample, the clone carrying this T cell receptor (beta chain) turned up many times. In making diagnoses, clinical symptoms, serum thyroxine and TRAb, thyroid ultrasound and orbital computed tomography were all used. These data come from a study of T cells in Graves' hyperthyroidism and ophthalmopathy. On the study more broadly: Peripheral blood draws took place at initial diagnosis, ahead of any treatment.

RNA transcripts served as the template for amplifying TCR beta CDR3 regions. A first-round RT-PCR of the TCR CDR3 used the HTBI primer set. TCRdb re-called the multiplex PCR reads with MiXCR, one entry per CDR3 protein. The repertoire consists of 160,000 or so distinct CDR3 sequences, with approximately 9% occurring once and the leading ten covering around 20%. V lost 4 bases to trimming and J lost 4 bases, with 8 bases between them. CDR1 and CDR2 from the germline V gene are SGHTA and FQGNSA. The CDR3 is 13 amino acids. V is TRBV7-2 and J is TRBJ2-1; D is undetermined. This receptor was identified in a woman between 18 and 30 years old with Graves' hyperthyroidism that later progressed to Graves' ophthalmopathy. The source material was blood. Here the CDR3 reads CASSSTDYNEQFF. The CDR3 DNA sequence: TGTGCCAGCAGCTCGACGGATTACAATGAGCAGTTCTTC. Full variable domain (remainder filled in from reference TRBV7-2 and TRBJ2-1): GAGVSQSPSNKVTEKGKDVELRCDPISGHTALYWYRQSLGQGLEFLIYFQGNSAPDKSGLPSDRFSAERTGGSVSTLTIQRTQQEDSAVYLCASSSTDYNEQFFGPGTRLTVL.